This T cell receptor (beta chain) was documented in a study of blood T cell repertoires in COVID-19. About the study: Samples came from the United States, Italy and Spain, spanning acute and convalescent COVID-19.

In the original processing: Counts of nucleated cells, estimated from reference gene primer amplification, were obtained. Only in-frame clones appear in the TCRdb table, and some are missing; sequencing was by immunoSEQ multiplex PCR. That table furnishes V, J and clone size, whereas the DNA furnished D and trimming. Among some 200,000 clones listed, 80% to 90% were seen once. The sample consisted of PBMCs or T cells enriched from blood (not recorded which). The receptor's source is a man aged 40-49 years who had recovered from COVID-19.

This chain's CDR3 is CASRAGSFTEAFF. DNA of the CDR3: TGTGCCAGCAGGGCGGGGTCGTTCACTGAAGCTTTCTTT. This chain joins TRBV27 and TRBJ1-1; D is uncertain. Trimming pared 6 bases from V and 4 bases from J, leaving 12 bases between. The germline V gene encodes CDR1 MNHEY and CDR2 SMNVEV (reference sequence). This CDR3 is built from 13 residues.